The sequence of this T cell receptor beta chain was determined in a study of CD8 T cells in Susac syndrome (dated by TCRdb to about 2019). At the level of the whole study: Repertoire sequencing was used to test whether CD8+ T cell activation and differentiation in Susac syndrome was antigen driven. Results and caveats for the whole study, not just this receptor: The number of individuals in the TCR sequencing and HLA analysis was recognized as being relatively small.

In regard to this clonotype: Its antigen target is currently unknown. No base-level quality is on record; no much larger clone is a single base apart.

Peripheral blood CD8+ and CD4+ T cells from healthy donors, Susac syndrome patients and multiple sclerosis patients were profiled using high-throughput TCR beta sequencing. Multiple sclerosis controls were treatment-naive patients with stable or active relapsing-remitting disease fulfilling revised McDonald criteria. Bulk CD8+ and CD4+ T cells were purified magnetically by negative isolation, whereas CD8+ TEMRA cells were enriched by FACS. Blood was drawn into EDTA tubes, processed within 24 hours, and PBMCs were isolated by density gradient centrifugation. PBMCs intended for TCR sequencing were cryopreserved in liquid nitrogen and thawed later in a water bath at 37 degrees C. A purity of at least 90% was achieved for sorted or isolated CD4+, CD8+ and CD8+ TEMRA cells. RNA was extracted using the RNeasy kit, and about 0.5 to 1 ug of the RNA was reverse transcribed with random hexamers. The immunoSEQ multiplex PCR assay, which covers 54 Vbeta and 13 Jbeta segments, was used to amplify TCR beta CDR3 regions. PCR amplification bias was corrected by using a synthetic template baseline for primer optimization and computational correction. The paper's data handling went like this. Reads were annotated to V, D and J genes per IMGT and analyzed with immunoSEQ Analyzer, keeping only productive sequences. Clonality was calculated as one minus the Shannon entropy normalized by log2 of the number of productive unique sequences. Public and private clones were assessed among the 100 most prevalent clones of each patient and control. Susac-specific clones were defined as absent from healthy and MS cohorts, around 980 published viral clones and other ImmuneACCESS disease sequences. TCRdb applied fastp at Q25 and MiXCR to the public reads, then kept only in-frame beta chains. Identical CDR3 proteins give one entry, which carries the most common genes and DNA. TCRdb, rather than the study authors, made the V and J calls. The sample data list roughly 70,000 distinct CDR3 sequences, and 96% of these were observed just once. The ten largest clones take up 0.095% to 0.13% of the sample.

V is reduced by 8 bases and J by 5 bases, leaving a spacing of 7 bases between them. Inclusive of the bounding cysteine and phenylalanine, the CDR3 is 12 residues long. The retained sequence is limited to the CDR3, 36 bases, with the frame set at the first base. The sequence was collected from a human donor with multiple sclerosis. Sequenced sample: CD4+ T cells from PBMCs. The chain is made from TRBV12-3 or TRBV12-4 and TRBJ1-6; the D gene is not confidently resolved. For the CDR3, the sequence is CASGINNSPLHF. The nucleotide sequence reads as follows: TGTGCCAGCGGGATAAATAATTCACCCCTCCACTTT.